Listed below are T cell receptor beta chains from one sample, sequenced in a study of T cell responses to AZD1222 COVID-19 vaccine. The protocol was immunoSEQ multiplex PCR, while the TCRdb copy is restricted to in-frame clones and leaves out a portion. The profile shows around 50,000 clones, under 90% of them singletons. The input for sequencing was peripheral blood, taken on day 0 of AZD1222 vaccination. The receptor source for this set is an adult in good health. Each CDR3 is given with its conserved first and last residue.

TRBV18	17	TRBJ1-3	CASSPSIVGAAGNTIYF
TRBV5-4	16	TRBJ1-4	CASSLGGRSGNEKLFF
TRBV7-3	15	TRBJ2-5	CASSLELAGGKTQYF
TRBV24-1	18	TRBJ1-5	CATSDLPNKTDSNQPQHF
TRBV4-2	12	TRBJ2-3	CASSPPADTQYF
TRBV6-2/TRBV6-3	13	TRBJ1-2	CASSTGDLYGYTF
TRBV19	13	TRBJ2-2	CASNSGEAGELFF
TRBV19	17	TRBJ2-3	CASSIDPRTSSTDTQYF
TRBV7-2	14	TRBJ1-5	CASSLDRGNQPQHF
TRBV5-6	11	TRBJ1-1	CASRRSTEAFF
TRBV29-1	13	TRBJ1-2	CSVGNRDRNGYTF
TRBV25-1	17	TRBJ1-3	CASSEDLIGGGGNTIYF
TRBV30	14	TRBJ1-3	CALGVGGTGNTIYF
TRBV5-1	14	TRBJ1-2	CASSLNGQAYGYTF
TRBV5-1	16	TRBJ1-3	CASSLAGVSSGNTIYF
TRBV5-5	15	TRBJ1-6	CASSLGGVGNSPLHF
TRBV3-1/TRBV3-2	14	TRBJ1-5	CASSLGQVYQPQHF
TRBV19	15	TRBJ2-4	CASSIDPTTKNIQYF
TRBV23-1	14	TRBJ1-4	CASLDRGFCEKLFF
TRBV6-1	16	TRBJ2-1	CASSGPLLAGVGEQFF
TRBV21-1	19	TRBJ1-4	CASSKVRDSLPPTNEKLFF
TRBV27	13	TRBJ1-1	CASSLTGSTEAFF
TRBV29-1	15	TRBJ2-1	CSVEANGQGDNEQFF
TRBV3-1/TRBV3-2	15	TRBJ2-3	CASSQDRRDTDTQYF
TRBV6-5	14	TRBJ2-1	CASCVSTESNEQFF
TRBV28	16	TRBJ2-7	CASSFRQGLISYEQYF
TRBV3-1/TRBV3-2	12	TRBJ2-3	CASSQGPDTQYF
TRBV25-1	16	TRBJ2-7	CASSESSGAGSYEQYF
TRBV19	13	TRBJ2-3	CASSIAQSDTQYF
TRBV7-9	12	TRBJ2-7	CASSLRLDEQYF
TRBV5-4	14	TRBJ2-5	CASGRGGALETQYF
TRBV7-2	16	TRBJ2-2	CASSLGGRADTGELFF
TRBV7-3	14	TRBJ2-2	CASRWTVNTGELFF
TRBV6-2/TRBV6-3	11	TRBJ1-5	CASSDGYPQHF
TRBV9	13	TRBJ2-1	CASSLRLAGEQFF
TRBV5-1	13	TRBJ2-3	CASSLRGGDTQYF
TRBV6-5	12	TRBJ2-1	CASSLEGYEQFF
TRBV7-3	14	TRBJ2-3	CASSIRGPGDTQYF
TRBV5-5	15	TRBJ2-2	CASSFGRTNTGELFF
TRBV24-1	16	TRBJ2-1	CATSDPGQGADNEQFF
TRBV3-1/TRBV3-2	13	TRBJ2-7	CASSQGLATEQYF
TRBV18	15	TRBJ1-2	CASSGPLKGSYGYTF
TRBV7-9	16	TRBJ2-5	CASSYGLAENQETQYF
TRBV5-1	15	TRBJ1-2	CASSPRPGQGYGYTF
TRBV7-9	15	TRBJ1-5	CASSFELGGDQPQHF
TRBV6-1	15	TRBJ1-5	CASSEGRQGGRPQHF
TRBV6-5	12	TRBJ2-7	CASDSFSYEQYF
TRBV9	14	TRBJ1-2	CASSEGTDHYGYTF
TRBV30	12	TRBJ2-6	CAWASGANVLTF
TRBV12-3/TRBV12-4	11	TRBJ1-1	CASCRNTEAFF
TRBV10-3	14	TRBJ2-5	CAISDTRGQETQYF
TRBV27	15	TRBJ1-1	CASSPNRGWDTEAFF